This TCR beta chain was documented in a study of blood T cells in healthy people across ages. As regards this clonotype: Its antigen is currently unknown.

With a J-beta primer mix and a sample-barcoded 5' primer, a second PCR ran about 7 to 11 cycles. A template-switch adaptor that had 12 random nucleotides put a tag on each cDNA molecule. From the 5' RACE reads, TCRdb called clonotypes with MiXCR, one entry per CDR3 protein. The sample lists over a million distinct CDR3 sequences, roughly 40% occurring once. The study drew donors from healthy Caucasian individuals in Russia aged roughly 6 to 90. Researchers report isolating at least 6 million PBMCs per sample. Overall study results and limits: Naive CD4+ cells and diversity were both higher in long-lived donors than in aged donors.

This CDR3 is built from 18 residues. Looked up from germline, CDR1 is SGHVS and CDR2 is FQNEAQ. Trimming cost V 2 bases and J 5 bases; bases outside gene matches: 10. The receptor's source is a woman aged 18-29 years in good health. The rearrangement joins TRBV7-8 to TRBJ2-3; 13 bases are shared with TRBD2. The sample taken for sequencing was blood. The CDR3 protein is CASSLRGLAGQVVDTQYF. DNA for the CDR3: TGTGCCAGCAGCTTAAGGGGACTAGCGGGGCAAGTGGTAGATACGCAGTATTTT.